This record concerns one TCR beta chain sequence. This clonotype was seen only a few times. No antigen is known for it. Per-nucleotide qualities are absent, and no much larger clonotype sits a single base away. From the cysteine up to the phenylalanine, the CDR3 has a length of 12 residues. Kept here is only the CDR3 DNA, which spans 36 bases and is read in frame from base 1. V and J are truncated by 6 bases and 5 bases respectively, leaving an intervening sequence of 10 bases. Per the germline V gene (reference sequence), SEHNR is the CDR1 and FQNEAQ is the CDR2. The source of the sample is a study of identical twins (dated by TCRdb to about 2016). Notes on the research overall: To test whether fetal clonotypes persist, the study used deep sequencing on TCR alpha and beta repertoires from monozygotic twins, unrelated adults of various ages, and cord blood. Replicate twin experiments were performed at different times using different library preparation protocols to rule out contamination.

Every donor was a healthy Caucasian. The twin cohort consisted of three pairs of female monozygotic twins, all aged roughly 18 to 30 years. Positive isolation kits from Invitrogen were used to isolate the CD4+ and CD8+ T cell populations. Receptors were amplified or captured by 5' RACE. The instrument was an Illumina HiSeq 2000. Template switching introduced a universal primer binding site; the final cDNA contained a unique molecular identifier, enabling accurate counting of TCR cDNA molecules. Specific primers in the conserved constant-segment region were used to synthesize first-strand cDNA for the TCR alpha and beta chains. To control for contamination, each cDNA library was double barcoded with a SMART-Mk sample barcode plus Illumina barcodes. Two successive PCR steps introduced TruSeq adapter sequences along with Illumina sample barcodes. The Illumina HiSeq platform was used with custom primers to sequence TCR alpha and beta cDNA libraries. Regarding the original processing steps: Unique molecular identifiers were extracted from raw reads with MiGEC, and CDR3 positions were determined with MiXCR. Recombination models were inferred per individual with the repgenHMM and IGoR tools using an EM algorithm. Shared clonotypes were analyzed with the tcR package in R, and sharing was normalized by the product of cloneset sizes. Out-of-frame nonproductive sequences were analyzed to study raw recombination free of thymic and clonal selection effects. TCRdb applied fastp at Q25 and MiXCR to the public reads, then kept only in-frame beta chains. Rows merge per CDR3 protein into single entries with the most common DNA and genes. The V and J calls follow TCRdb's processing rather than the paper's. This sample has approximately 250,000 distinct CDR3 sequences in its table, and under 8.5% of those were observed once. The ten largest clones add up to roughly 15% of the sample.

Beyond this particular receptor, the publication reports: The excess sharing between twins in beta out-of-frame sequences was weaker because fewer shared sequences reduced the signal-to-noise ratio. Compared with coincidental sharing between unrelated individuals, an excess of low generation-probability sequences was observed among out-of-frame TCR alpha sequences shared between twins. Abundant cord blood beta clonotypes had fewer insertions, young adult naive repertoires showed a similar but weaker trend, and memory repertoires showed no such trend. In monozygotic twins, out-of-frame TCR alpha sharing was systematically underestimated by recombination models, although the models agreed with sharing between unrelated individuals. Invariant T cells such as MAIT and iNKT could partly confound zero-insertion analyses, although diverse VJ usage argued against such confounding for most clonotypes. Conclusions relied on cross-sectional statistical analysis, since the same donors could not be followed over many years.

These same records also appear under a second study, on T cells expressing NK-cell markers. As the second study states: Roughly 8 donors provided sorted CD3+CD56+NKG2C+, CD3+CD56+NKG2C- and CD3+CD56-NKG2C+ T-cell subsets, whose TCR beta-chain repertoires were profiled. Among the eight sequenced donors, only one was HCMV-seronegative, while the other seven were HCMV-seropositive. In several experiments an anti-gammadeltaTCR antibody was added to restrict sorting to alphabetaTCR-expressing T cells. In over five donors, the dominant CD3+CD56+NKG2C+ clonotypes were among the top 10 CD8+ clonotypes and accounted for about 1.0-7.5% of CD8+ T cells. Those dominant clonotypes were again the most abundant among CD3+CD56-NKG2C+ cells in a few donors, at roughly 25-65%. Whether the expanded NKG2C-expressing T cell clones were specific for HCMV antigens was left unclear. The study sequenced eight donors, all healthy volunteers chosen at random: three men and five women. HCMV serostatus was determined by detecting HCMV-specific IgG in serum with a commercial ELISA kit. MIGEC was used to demultiplex reads and group reads by UMI, and MiTCR was used to assemble and quantify clonotypes. To exclude erroneous sequences, only TCR cDNA sequences supported by at least two reads were retained. Downstream repertoire analysis used the tcR package, and clonotypes were matched across fractions by CDR3 nucleotide sequence plus V segment. VDJmatch was used to annotate antigen specificity against VDJdb, with one amino acid substitution in CDR3 permitted.

Recombination joined TRBV7-9 with TRBJ1-1, with the D gene call left open. Sequencing used CD8+ T cells sorted from blood. The sequence derives from a woman aged 18-29 years in good health. CDR3 reads: CASSRRVTEAFF. The nucleotide sequence is given as TGTGCCAGCAGTCGAAGGGTAACTGAAGCTTTCTTT.